This T cell receptor (beta chain) was sequenced during a study of shared clonotypes between healthy human individuals (TCRdb year 2020). About the full investigation: Three men and a couple of women, aged 18 to 49 years, made up the cohort. For each donor, CD4 naive and CD4 memory were each given three plates, CD8 naive was given two plates, and CD8 memory was given one plate. Blood TCR repertoires of about 5 healthy adults were deeply sequenced to estimate repertoire size and the extent of clonotype sharing between individuals. To increase sequencing depth and limit assay-specific biases, different laboratories used diverse techniques to prepare libraries and sequence TCR repertoires. Per donor, leukapheresis produced somewhere between about 0.9 and 9.5 billion PBMCs.

Of note for this clone: The clone's antigen remains unknown. No quality values exist for individual bases; no much larger clone is one base distant.

TCR CDR3 regions were amplified from genomic DNA by multiplex PCR using the deep immunoSEQ assay. Extracted genomic DNA from each cell subset was spread evenly across all wells of several immunoSEQ 96-well plates, with each plate serving as a replicate. For sorted subsets, 200 to 250 ng genomic DNA, equal to tens of thousands of T cell genomes, was loaded into each replicate PCR. Purified libraries were measured with a Qubit 3.0 fluorometer, size-checked on a Bioanalyzer 2100, and measured again with the KAPA Library Quantification kit. Every immunoSEQ 96-well plate was sequenced on a separate single-read 150-cycle Illumina NextSeq 550 flow cell. The study's own analysis went as follows. Because the immunoSEQ output held only junctional sequences and lacked quality scores, the filtering could not match the filtering applied to full-length reads. To assign V/J genes and CDR3, sequences were annotated using PyIR, a Python wrapper for IgBLAST v1.9, with IMGT germline references. Reads were removed for weak V/J assignments (E-value above 1e-6), missing CDR3, stop codons, out-of-frame junctions, or ambiguous translated residues. V3J clonotypes were defined as sequences sharing the same inferred V gene, J gene, and CDR3 amino acid sequence. To compute the percentage overlap between repertoires, the number of shared unique clonotypes was divided by the size of the smaller repertoire. RTK rarefaction, the Chao1 estimator, and Recon v2.1 estimates of unobserved clonotypes were used to assess repertoire richness. Generation probabilities were computed with OLGA for all TCRbeta clonotypes obtained by the gDNA method from several donors. TCRdb re-hosts the immuneACCESS table, in-frame sequences only. Its copies lack some clones; in the studies checked, an unresolved V gene accounts for under half of them, and the cause for the rest is not known. V and J calls and clone size come straight from that table; D and trimming were deduced from the DNA. The sample table contains approximately 2.4 million clones; only one count was recorded for more than 90% of them. 0.1% to 0.15% of the sample rests with the top ten.

Donors were healthy HIV-negative adults with no recently reported acute infections or vaccinations. Every donor was a Caucasian adult living in Nashville, Tennessee, USA. CD4+ T cells were enriched by magnetic negative selection, after which naive cells were positively selected on CD45RA and the negative fraction was taken as the memory subset. Blood was collected by leukapheresis, and PBMCs were isolated by Ficoll-Histopaque density gradient centrifugation and then cryopreserved in liquid nitrogen vapor phase. Analytical flow cytometry was used to check the purity and quantity of every magnetically sorted T cell population. Genomic DNA was isolated from every sorted fraction and measured by UV absorbance on a Nanodrop 2000c. The germline V gene yields SGHDT for CDR1 and YYEEEE for CDR2. Taken from cysteine to phenylalanine, the CDR3 has 16 residues. Just CDR3 DNA is preserved here, 48 bases in frame from base 1. V loses 4 bases at its end and J loses 2 bases; junction bases beyond the gene matches: 5.

Results the study describes overall, beyond this receptor: Pairwise subsampling led to the expectation that sequencing depth would affect the degree of clonotype sharing among donors. Higher generation probabilities were observed for clonotypes shared by all four sorted-subset donors than for non-shared clonotypes. Only blood was sampled, and tissue TCR repertoires likely differ from those in blood. Larger estimated clonotype richness was generally found for naive subsets than for memory subsets. The small number of donors limited the genetic and exposure-history diversity represented. Sharing across a handful of donors was observed for around 5% of naive CD4, over 3% of naive CD8, around 2.5% of memory CD4, and around 0.4% of memory CD8 clonotypes. Even with the large sequencing depth, rarefaction of the sorted-subset datasets indicated that sequencing was incomplete.

The source of this sequence is a man aged 18 to 29 in good health. The sample was naive CD4+ T cells sorted from blood. In light of the paper, this sample's cell subset or site label describes: CD45RA+ positively selected. Recombination connected TRBV5-6 to TRBJ2-3; 12 nucleotides in the junction match TRBD2. The sequenced DNA is TGTGCCAGCAGCCCGGGACTAGCGGGTCTCACAGATACGCAGTATTTT. It encodes CASSPGLAGLTDTQYF.